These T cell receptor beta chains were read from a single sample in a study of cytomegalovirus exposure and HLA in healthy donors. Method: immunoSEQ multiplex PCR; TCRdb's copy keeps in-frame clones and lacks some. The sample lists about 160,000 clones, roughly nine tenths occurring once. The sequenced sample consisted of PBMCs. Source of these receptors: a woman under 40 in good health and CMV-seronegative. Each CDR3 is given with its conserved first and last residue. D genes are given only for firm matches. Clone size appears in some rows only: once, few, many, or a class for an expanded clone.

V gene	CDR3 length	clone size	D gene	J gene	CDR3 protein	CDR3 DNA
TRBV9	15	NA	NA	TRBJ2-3	CASSVAGTSTDTQYF	TGTGCCAGCAGCGTAGCGGGGACTAGCACAGATACGCAGTATTTT
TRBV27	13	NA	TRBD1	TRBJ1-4	CATRGQADEKLFF	TGTGCCACAAGGGGGCAGGCCGACGAAAAACTGTTTTTT
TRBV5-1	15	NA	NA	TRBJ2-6	CASSWAISGANVLTF	TGCGCCAGCAGCTGGGCAATCTCTGGGGCCAACGTCCTGACTTTC
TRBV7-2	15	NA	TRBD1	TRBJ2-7	CASSPRQGSSYEQYF	TGTGCCAGCAGCCCGAGACAGGGTAGCTCCTACGAGCAGTACTTC
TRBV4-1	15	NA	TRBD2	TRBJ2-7	CASSQDYRREGEQYF	TGCGCCAGCAGCCAAGATTATCGTCGGGAGGGGGAGCAGTACTTC
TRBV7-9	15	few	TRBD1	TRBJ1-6	CASSPRGQGWSPLHF	TGTGCCAGCAGCCCCCGCGGACAGGGTTGGTCACCCCTCCACTTT
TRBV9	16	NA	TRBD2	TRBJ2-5	CASSVVTSGNKETQYF	TGTGCCAGCAGCGTAGTTACTAGCGGGAATAAAGAGACCCAGTACTTC
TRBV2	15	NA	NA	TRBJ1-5	CASSEARGINQPQHF	TGTGCCAGCAGTGAAGCGAGAGGGATCAATCAGCCCCAGCATTTT
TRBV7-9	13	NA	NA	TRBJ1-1	CASSLAQATEAFF	TGTGCCAGCAGCTTAGCCCAGGCCACTGAAGCTTTCTTT
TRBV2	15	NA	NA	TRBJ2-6	CASSLRQSGANVLTF	TGTGCCAGCAGTCTTCGACAATCTGGGGCCAACGTCCTGACTTTC
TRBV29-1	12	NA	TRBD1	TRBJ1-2	CSVKPTGVGYTF	TGCAGCGTGAAGCCGACAGGGGTTGGCTACACCTTC
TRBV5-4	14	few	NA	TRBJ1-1	CASSPLATNTEAFF	TGTGCCAGCAGCCCCCTCGCCACGAACACTGAAGCTTTCTTT
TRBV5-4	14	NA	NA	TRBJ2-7	CASSLEGARHEQYF	TGTGCCAGCAGCTTGGAAGGGGCCAGGCACGAGCAGTACTTC
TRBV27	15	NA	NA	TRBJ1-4	CASSLFGGSNEKLFF	TGTGCCAGCAGTTTATTCGGGGGGTCTAATGAAAAACTGTTTTTT
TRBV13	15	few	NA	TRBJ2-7	CASSLTGSPIAEQYF	TGTGCCAGCAGCCTAACAGGATCCCCGATTGCCGAGCAGTACTTC
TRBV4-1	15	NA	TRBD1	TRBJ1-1	CASSQADRVNTEAFF	TGCGCCAGCAGCCAAGCGGACAGGGTGAACACTGAAGCTTTCTTT
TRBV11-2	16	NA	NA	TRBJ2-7	CASSQGGGASSYEQYF	TGTGCCAGCAGCCAAGGGGGAGGGGCGAGCTCCTACGAGCAGTACTTC
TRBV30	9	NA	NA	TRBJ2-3	CASGDTQYF	TGTGCCTCTGGGGATACGCAGTATTTT
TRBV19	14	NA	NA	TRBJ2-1	CASSITPAADEQFF	TGTGCCAGTAGTATCACCCCGGCCGCGGATGAGCAGTTCTTC
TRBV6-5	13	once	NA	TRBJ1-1	CASSYGSGTEAFF	TGTGCCAGCAGTTACGGCAGCGGCACTGAAGCTTTCTTT
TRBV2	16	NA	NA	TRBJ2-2	CASSEVAASNTGELFF	TGTGCCAGCAGTGAAGTGGCGGCGTCGAACACCGGGGAGCTGTTTTTT
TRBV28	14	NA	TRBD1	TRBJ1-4	CASSQGGEVEKLFF	TGTGCCAGCAGTCAGGGGGGGGAGGTTGAAAAACTGTTTTTT
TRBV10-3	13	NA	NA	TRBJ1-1	CAGKQGLNTEAFF	TGTGCCGGGAAGCAGGGGTTGAACACTGAAGCTTTCTTT
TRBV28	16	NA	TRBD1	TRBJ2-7	CASSKHPGTGFYEQYF	TGTGCCAGCAGCAAACACCCAGGGACAGGCTTCTACGAGCAGTACTTC
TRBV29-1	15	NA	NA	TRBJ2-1	CSASRRAGSLHEQFF	TGCAGCGCCTCCCGACGGGCCGGTTCCCTCCATGAGCAGTTCTTC
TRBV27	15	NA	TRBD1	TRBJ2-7	CASSSPGTGTYEQYF	TGTGCCAGCAGTTCCCCAGGGACAGGTACCTACGAGCAGTACTTC
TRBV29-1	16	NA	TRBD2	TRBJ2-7	CSVVGGLAGGVDEQYF	TGCAGCGTTGTGGGGGGACTAGCGGGAGGGGTGGATGAGCAGTACTTC
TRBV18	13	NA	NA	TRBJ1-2	CASSPQDGYGYTF	TGTGCCAGCTCACCACAGGACGGCTATGGCTACACCTTC
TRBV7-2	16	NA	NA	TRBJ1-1	CASSLALEFRNTEAFF	TGTGCCAGCAGCTTAGCGCTGGAGTTCCGGAACACTGAAGCTTTCTTT